This entry concerns a single TCR beta chain. The antigen is not known. Data came from immunoSEQ multiplex PCR; TCRdb stores just in-frame clones and leaves some out. The table lists roughly 220,000 clones, approximately 79% of them singletons. Germline V gene sequence: CDR1 SEHNR, CDR2 FQNEAQ (reference sequence). This CDR3 spans 13 amino acids. The ends were cut back, 1 base at V and 6 bases at J, with 10 bases in the middle. The data were taken from a study of cytotoxic CD8 clonotypes in ibrutinib-treated CLL. On the study more broadly: For this cohort, patients were some eleven relapsed/refractory and over 14 treatment-naive, while some 18 were IGHV unmutated.

General study results and limits: Clonality climbed at ibrutinib response, then dropped toward baseline at progression. On treatment, the uncommon public clonotypes contracted or remained stable. Baseline-level clonality went beyond age-matched healthy donors and moved in step with circulating CD8+ T-cell counts.

The sample in question was PBMCs, obtained after 12 months of ibrutinib treatment. The receptor was isolated from a human donor with chronic lymphocytic leukemia. The chain has TRBV7-9 and TRBJ2-7; D unresolved. The CDR3 bases are TGTGCCAGCAGCTTAGACCATCAACGCGAGCAGTACTTC. Protein sequence: CASSLDHQREQYF.